This passage covers 28 T cell receptor beta chains from one sample sequenced in a study of regulatory T cells in long-lasting Graves disease. To make TCR beta libraries, researchers used iRepertoire HTBI primers and Arm-PCR of CDR3 regions. In TCRdb, the multiplex PCR reads were re-called with MiXCR into one record per CDR3 protein. The profile covers about 430,000 distinct CDR3 sequences, with approximately 15% appearing a single time and about 8.3% taken by the ten largest. Time point meaning: newly diagnosed GD, antithyroid drugs for less than 3 months. RNA extracted from PBMCs served as the sequencing template. The same sample was also used in a study of T cells in Graves' hyperthyroidism and ophthalmopathy.

Sequenced here: peripheral blood mononuclear cells (PBMCs), sampled at new diagnosis, from a patient treated with antithyroid drugs. The receptors come from a woman between 40 and 50 years old with Graves disease.

This clonotype was seen many times. The genes are TRBV15 and TRBJ1-2; D perhaps matches TRBD1 (5 bases). Germline V gene data show CDR1 as LNHNV and CDR2 as YYDKDF (reference sequence). Trimming pared 3 bases from V and 4 bases from J, leaving 12 bases between. This CDR3 is 14 amino acids long. CDR3 coding DNA: TGTGCCACCAGCAGCCAGAGGGGCGGCTATGGCTACACCTTC. It encodes CATSSQRGGYGYTF.

This clonotype was detected once. V and J are TRBV2 and TRBJ1-4; unclear D gene. Germline V gene sequence: CDR1 SNHLY, CDR2 FYNNEI. V lost 3 bases and J 5 bases, leaving 10 bases between the germline ends. The CDR3 is 14 amino acids. The CDR3 DNA is TGTGCCAGCAGTGATGAGGGTGTCAATGAAAAACTGTTTTTT. It encodes CASSDEGVNEKLFF.

The chain carries TRBV6-2 or TRBV6-3 and TRBJ2-1; 13 bases map to TRBD2. Germline assignment: CDR1 MNHEY and CDR2 SVGEGT. The CDR3 has 16 residues. Losses at the gene ends were 2 bases for V and 9 bases for J; bases not matched to a gene: 7. In DNA form, the CDR3 reads TGTGCCAGCAGTTACGTGCCGGGACTAGCGGGGACTGAGCAGTTCTTC. This codes for CASSYVPGLAGTEQFF.

This clonotype has ten or more counts. The chain uses TRBV29-1 and TRBJ1-4; D is uncertain. The germline gives CDR1 SQVTM, CDR2 ANQGSEA. The CDR3 has 15 amino acids. The V end lost 0 bases, the J end lost 8 bases, and 16 bases lay between the germline ends. The CDR3 is CSVEDLGAGGEKLFF. In DNA form, the CDR3 reads TGCAGCGTTGAAGATCTGGGCGCAGGCGGGGAAAAACTGTTTTTT. Complete variable domain (other parts from reference TRBV29-1 and TRBJ1-4): SAVISQKPSRDICQRGTSLTIQCQVDSQVTMMFWYRQQPGQSLTLIATANQGSEATYESGFVIDKFPISRPNLTFSTLTVSNMSPEDSSIYLCSVEDLGAGGEKLFFGSGTQLSVL.

Note on this clonotype: The junction differs from germline at one of its ends, possibly a read error. The V gene is TRBV5-6, the J gene TRBJ1-2, with 8 bases aligning to TRBD1. CDR1 and CDR2 from the germline V gene are SGHDT and YYEEEE. The CDR3 covers 14 residues. This CDR3 reads CASSRAGTGAPSSF. Here the CDR3 DNA reads TGTGCCAGCAGCAGGGCCGGGACAGGAGCCCCCTCATCCTTC.

V gene TRBV27 combines with J gene TRBJ1-5; D perhaps matches TRBD1 (6 bases). The CDR3 is 14 amino acids. Trimming pared 10 bases from V and 1 base from J, leaving 14 bases between. CDR1 and CDR2 from the germline V gene are MNHEY and SMNVEV (reference sequence). The CDR3 region has the DNA TGTGCCACCAGGGGCCGGGACAGCAATCAGCCCCAGCATTTT. Translated, it gives CATRGRDSNQPQHF.

This clonotype was seen ten or more times. The chain is built from TRBV6-2 or TRBV6-3 and TRBJ2-7; maybe TRBD2 (5 bases). Germline-derived CDR1 and CDR2 are MNHEY and SVGEGT. This CDR3 comprises 14 residues. The V end was cut by 5 bases, the J end by 6 bases, with 17 bases between. DNA for the CDR3: TGTGCCAGCAGTCGACACTCCGGGCGGGTCGAGCAGTACTTC. Translating it yields CASSRHSGRVEQYF.

At least ten counts were recorded for this clonotype. V is TRBV6-2 or TRBV6-3 and J is TRBJ2-1, with 8 bases aligning to TRBD1. The CDR3 length is 16 residues. Unmatched junction bases numbered 12, after V lost 2 bases and J lost 9 bases. Germline V CDR1 and CDR2: MNHEY, SVGEGT. CDR3 bases: TGTGCCAGCAGTTACAGTTTGGGACAGGTATCTATTGAGCAGTTCTTC. This encodes CASSYSLGQVSIEQFF.

Turning to this clonotype: Relative to the germline gene, one junction end is altered; a read error may explain this. This chain joins TRBV12-5 and TRBJ1-5; D is unresolved. CDR3 length equals 16 residues. The V gene's germline CDR1 is LGHNT and CDR2 FRNRAP. CDR3 residues: CASGLDHEVGPQPQHF. DNA for the CDR3: TGTGCTAGTGGCTTGGATCATGAGGTTGGCCCTCAGCCCCAGCATTTT.

At least ten counts were recorded for this clonotype. The genes are TRBV28 and TRBJ2-3, with 7 bases identical to TRBD1. CDR1 and CDR2 from the germline V gene are MDHEN and SYDVKM. V gave up 5 bases and J gave up 5 bases; unmatched junction bases: 10. The CDR3 sequence is 15 residues long. CDR3 coding DNA: TGTGCCAGCAGTCTGACAGGGATGCCAGGAGATACGCAGTATTTT. Its translation is CASSLTGMPGDTQYF.

This clonotype was observed at least ten times. The chain carries TRBV28 and TRBJ2-1; D is perhaps TRBD1 (6 bases). The germline V gene has CDR1 MDHEN and CDR2 SYDVKM. CDR3 length: 14 residues. V lost 6 bases to trimming and J lost 3 bases, with 12 bases between them. CDR3 in amino acids: CASRDIGGYNEQFF. DNA for the CDR3: TGTGCCAGCAGGGATATAGGGGGCTACAATGAGCAGTTCTTC.

This clonotype appeared many times. The chain joins TRBV6-1 to TRBJ2-7, with 12 positions matching TRBD1. This CDR3 comprises 14 residues. Trimming cost V 5 bases and J 4 bases; bases outside gene matches: 3. Germline CDR1 MNHNS, CDR2 SASEGT. The CDR3 spells CASSRDRGLYEQYF. CDR3 sequence (DNA): TGTGCCAGCAGTCGGGACAGGGGGCTGTACGAGCAGTACTTC.

This clonotype has ten or more counts. The chain is built from TRBV30 and TRBJ2-7, with D possibly being TRBD1 (6 bases). The CDR3 sequence is 14 residues long. Trimming took 0 bases from V and 6 from J, leaving 15 bases between them. Per germline, CDR1 GTSNPN and CDR2 SVGIG (reference sequence). CDR3 sequence (DNA): TGTGCCTGGAGTGTCCGGGACACGAGCACCGAGCAGTACTTC. Its protein is CAWSVRDTSTEQYF. Full variable domain (missing parts from reference TRBV30 and TRBJ2-7): SQTIHQWPATLVQPVGSPLSLECTVEGTSNPNLYWYRQAAGRGLQLLFYSVGIGQISSEVPQNLSASRPQDRQFILSSKKLLLSDSGFYLCAWSVRDTSTEQYFGPGTRLTVT.

The chain recombines TRBV20-1 with TRBJ1-1; no firm D call. Germline V gene data show CDR1 as DFQATT and CDR2 as SNEGSKA (reference sequence). This CDR3 comprises 13 residues. V was pared by 0 bases and J by 2 bases, with 7 bases between. The CDR3, as DNA: TGCAGTGCTAGAGATCTTTTAAACACTGAAGCTTTCTTT. Its protein product is CSARDLLNTEAFF.

A single count supports this clonotype. The chain employs TRBV30 and TRBJ2-7; D uncertain. Trimming cost V 1 base and J 5 bases, with 6 bases left between them. From germline, CDR1 is GTSNPN and CDR2 SVGIG (reference sequence). The CDR3 covers 11 residues. The chain's CDR3 is CAWSAANEQYF. The CDR3 DNA sequence: TGTGCCTGGAGTGCAGCCAACGAGCAGTACTTC.

At least ten counts were recorded for this clonotype. The chain uses TRBV20-1 and TRBJ2-1; 9 nucleotides match TRBD2. J lost 7 bases, V lost 4 bases, and 11 bases had no gene match. The germline gives CDR1 DFQATT, CDR2 SNEGSKA (reference sequence). The CDR3 has 15 residues. The CDR3 DNA is TGCAGTGCTACCCGAGGAAAGCGGGAGGCAAATGAGCAGTTCTTC. This gives the protein CSATRGKREANEQFF.

This clonotype showed up many times. The gene calls are TRBV27 and TRBJ2-3, with 8 bases aligning to TRBD2. This CDR3 contains 18 residues. V lost 5 bases to trimming and J lost 0 bases; unmatched junction nucleotides: 13. Germline V CDR1 and CDR2: MNHEY, SMNVEV (reference sequence). Here the CDR3 reads CASSPRGLAGASTDTQYF. The CDR3 DNA reads as TGTGCCAGCAGTCCGAGAGGGCTAGCGGGTGCTAGCACAGATACGCAGTATTTT.

This clonotype was seen repeatedly, ten times or more. The J gene is TRBJ2-1, the V gene TRBV11-3; 8 bases line up with TRBD2. In germline, CDR1 is SGHNT, CDR2 YENEEA. The junction had 9 bases not matched to a gene; V was cut back by 1 base and J by 7 bases. The CDR3 totals 16 residues. This CDR3 reads CASSLAGAGDSNEQFF. The CDR3 nucleotides read TGTGCCAGCAGCTTAGCGGGAGCGGGAGATTCGAATGAGCAGTTCTTC.

For this clonotype: Sequence at one end of the junction differs from germline and may be a read error. The V and J genes are TRBV9 and TRBJ2-1; possibly TRBD2 for D (6 bases). The CDR3 totals 15 residues. The germline CDR1 and CDR2 sequences are SGDLS and YYNGEE. The CDR3 DNA reads TGTGCCAGCAGCGTGGCGGGGAGCTCCTACAATGAGCAGTCCTTC. As protein: CASSVAGSSYNEQSF.

This clonotype came up many times. V gene TRBV24-1 combines with J gene TRBJ2-2; TRBD1 agrees at 7 bases. This CDR3 has 15 residues. From germline, CDR1 is KGHDR and CDR2 SFDVKD. V trimming: 4 bases; J trimming: 4 bases; junction bases outside the gene matches: 5. The CDR3: CATSDPTGLTGELFF. CDR3 nucleotide sequence: TGTGCCACCAGTGACCCGACAGGGCTCACCGGGGAGCTGTTTTTT.

This clonotype was counted ten times or more. V gene TRBV3-1 combines with J gene TRBJ2-1, with TRBD2 matching 7 bases. CDR1 and CDR2 (germline): LGHDT, YNNKEL (reference sequence). Germline trimming cut 1 base from V and 10 bases from J; bases unmatched to any gene: 1. The CDR3 covers 12 residues. The CDR3 protein is CASSQGLAEQFF. The DNA for the CDR3 is TGTGCCAGCAGCCAAGGACTAGCCGAGCAGTTCTTC.

The sample holds a few counts of this clonotype. The chain recombines TRBV20-1 with TRBJ2-6; D ambiguous. Trimming took off 2 bases at V and 1 base at J, with 18 bases between the two ends. The CDR3 is 18 residues long. CDR1 is DFQATT and CDR2 is SNEGSKA in the germline V gene (reference sequence). Written as DNA, the CDR3 is TGCAGTGCTAGACCTACTGCGGCCTTTAGTTCTGGGGCCAACGTCCTGACTTTC. This gives the protein CSARPTAAFSSGANVLTF.

In this sample, this clonotype turned up many times. The V and J genes are TRBV28 and TRBJ2-6, with D perhaps assigned TRBD1 or TRBD2 (5 bases each). The CDR3 runs 13 residues. Trimming took 10 bases from V and 4 from J, leaving 11 bases between them. Germline CDR1 and CDR2: MDHEN and SYDVKM. The CDR3 DNA sequence: TGTGCCACCGGGGCAGCCGGGGCCAACGTCCTGACTTTC. Its protein product is CATGAAGANVLTF.

This clonotype was detected ten times or more. This sequence joins TRBV15 and TRBJ2-5; D is undetermined. CDR1 LNHNV and CDR2 YYDKDF come from the germline V gene (reference sequence). The CDR3 length is 16 residues. With 5 bases removed from V and 0 bases from J, the gap between germline ends came to 16 bases. In DNA form, the CDR3 reads TGTGCCACCAGCTTTGTGGGCGGTGAGTACCAAGAGACCCAGTACTTC. Translating gives CATSFVGGEYQETQYF. The full variable domain, completed using reference TRBV15 and TRBJ2-5, is DAMVIQNPRYQVTQFGKPVTLSCSQTLNHNVMYWYQQKSSQAPKLLFHYYDKDFNNEADTPDNFQSRRPNTSFCFLDIRSPGLGDTAMYLCATSFVGGEYQETQYFGPGTRLLVL.

Only a few counts were recorded for this clonotype. V is TRBV20-1 and J is TRBJ2-4, with TRBD2 matching 7 bases. Germline V lookup: CDR1 DFQATT, CDR2 SNEGSKA (reference sequence). The CDR3 extends over 15 amino acids. Trimming took 3 bases from V and 6 from J; bases not matched to a gene: 11. CDR3 in DNA: TGCAGTGCTAGCCCTATGACTAGCAGAGGAAACATTCAGTACTTC. It translates to CSASPMTSRGNIQYF.

This chain uses TRBV6-2 or TRBV6-3 with TRBJ2-6; perhaps TRBD1 as D (6 bases). The V end lost 2 bases, the J end lost 8 bases, and 13 bases lay between the germline ends. CDR3 length: 15 residues. Germline V gene sequence: CDR1 MNHEY, CDR2 SVGEGT. CDR3 sequence (DNA): TGTGCCAGCAGTTACCCGAGACAGGAGACCAACGTCCTGACTTTC. As protein: CASSYPRQETNVLTF.

This clonotype has at least ten counts. The chain links TRBV7-9 to TRBJ2-5; 9 nucleotides agree with TRBD1. CDR1 and CDR2 (germline): SEHNR, FQNEAQ (reference sequence). The CDR3 length is 15 residues. With V trimmed by 4 bases and J by 4 bases, 7 bases remained unmatched. DNA for the CDR3: TGTGCCAGCAGCTCCCCACAGGGGGCTTCAGAGACCCAGTACTTC. Translating gives CASSSPQGASETQYF.

This rearrangement joins TRBV19 to TRBJ1-1, with TRBD1 matching 8 bases. The CDR3 is made up of 13 amino acids. Germline V gives CDR1 LNHDA, CDR2 SQIVND (reference sequence). With 9 bases clipped from V and 1 base from J, the junction kept 4 bases outside the gene matches. The CDR3 spells CASLDRANTEAFF. CDR3 in DNA: TGTGCCAGCCTGGACAGGGCGAACACTGAAGCTTTCTTT.